A selection of T cell receptor beta chains follows, all from one sample in a study of long-term antiretroviral therapy in people with HIV. Method: immunoSEQ multiplex PCR; TCRdb's copy keeps in-frame clones and lacks some. The sample yields around 20,000 clones, 76% seen once. This specimen was unsorted PBMCs, taken 0.5 years before starting antiretroviral therapy. These receptors came from a woman in her fifties or sixties with HIV. Each CDR3 is given with its conserved first and last residue. A D gene is named only where the DNA matches it firmly. Part of the rows lack a size; the others show once, few, many or a class for expanded clones.

v_gene	len	abundance	d_gene	j_gene	CDR3nt	CDR3aa
TRBV5-4	13	NA	NA	TRBJ2-3	TGTGCCAGCGAGGGTGAGCACACAGATACGCAGTATTTT	CASEGEHTDTQYF
TRBV4-1	16	NA	TRBD1	TRBJ2-3	TGCGCCAGCAGCCGGGAGGGGACAGGGGGCACAGATACGCAGTATTTT	CASSREGTGGTDTQYF
TRBV19	15	NA	TRBD1	TRBJ1-6	TGTGCCAGTAGTATGGCGGACAGGGCGAATTCACCCCTCCACTTT	CASSMADRANSPLHF
TRBV6-1	14	NA	NA	TRBJ1-5	TGTGCCAGCCGATCCAGGGGCGGGAGTCAGCCCCAGCATTTT	CASRSRGGSQPQHF
TRBV19	14	NA	TRBD1	TRBJ1-5	TGTGCCAGTAGTATAACAGGGGGCTTGGAGCCCCAGCATTTT	CASSITGGLEPQHF
TRBV5-4	16	few	TRBD1	TRBJ1-6	TGTGCCAGCAGCTGGCTGACAGGGGGTTTTAATTCACCCCTCCACTTT	CASSWLTGGFNSPLHF
TRBV10-2	15	NA	NA	TRBJ2-2	TGCGCCAGCAGTGAATGGAGAGGGGACACCGGGGAGCTGTTTTTT	CASSEWRGDTGELFF
TRBV5-1	17	NA	NA	TRBJ2-2	TGCGCCAGCAGCTTGGGGTTCGGCGGGGGCCGCCTCGGGGAGCTGTTTTTT	CASSLGFGGGRLGELFF
TRBV19	15	NA	TRBD1	TRBJ1-5	TGTGCCAGTAGTTTGGCAACAGGGGGCGAACAGCCCCAGCATTTT	CASSLATGGEQPQHF
TRBV7-9	15	NA	TRBD1	TRBJ1-1	TGTGCCAGCAGAAGTAGGGACAGGGGAATCGCTGAAGCTTTCTTT	CASRSRDRGIAEAFF
TRBV30	13	NA	NA	TRBJ2-5	TGTGCCTGGGGGGGAATGGGCCAAGAGACCCAGTACTTC	CAWGGMGQETQYF
TRBV30	13	few	TRBD1	TRBJ1-5	TGTGCCTGTACAGGGGAGGCCAATCAGCCCCAGCATTTT	CACTGEANQPQHF
TRBV5-6	18	NA	NA	TRBJ2-3	TGTTTGCCAGCAGCTTTCTGGCAGGACCTTTGTAGCACAGATACGCAGTATTTT	CLPAAFWQDLCSTDTQYF
TRBV4-1	15	NA	NA	TRBJ2-7	TGCGCCAGCAGCACTAACAGGGTAGGAACTTACGAGCAGTACTTC	CASSTNRVGTYEQYF
TRBV11-2	13	NA	TRBD1	TRBJ2-5	TGTGCCAGCAGCATGGGACAGCAAGAGACCCAGTACTTC	CASSMGQQETQYF
TRBV6-5	14	once	TRBD2	TRBJ2-7	TGTGCCAGCAGTTCTAGCGGGGGCACCTACGAGCAGTACTTC	CASSSSGGTYEQYF
TRBV29-1	10	few	NA	TRBJ1-2	TGCAGCGCCGCGGGCTATGGCTACACCTTC	CSAAGYGYTF
TRBV10-1	14	NA	NA	TRBJ2-5	TGCGCCAGCAGTGAGGCGGGACAGCAAGAGACCCAGTACTTC	CASSEAGQQETQYF
TRBV7-6	13	NA	NA	TRBJ1-5	TGTGCCAGCGGCCAGGGGAGGAATCAGCCCCAGCATTTT	CASGQGRNQPQHF
TRBV9	15	NA	NA	TRBJ2-5	TGTGCCAGCAGCTCCCGGGCCAAACTAATAGAGACCCAGTACTTC	CASSSRAKLIETQYF
TRBV5-6	12	NA	TRBD1	TRBJ1-1	TGTGCCAGCAGCTGGACAGGGACTGAAGCTTTCTTT	CASSWTGTEAFF
TRBV10-3	15	NA	TRBD1	TRBJ1-2	TGTGCCATCAGTGAGGGGACAGGGGATGTCTATGGCTACACCTTC	CAISEGTGDVYGYTF
TRBV18	16	NA	NA	TRBJ1-4	TGTGCCAGCTCGCCGACACCTCCCGGGACTCGGGGTGTGGTGTTTTTT	CASSPTPPGTRGVVFF
TRBV10-2	11	NA	NA	TRBJ1-1	TGCGCCAGAGCGGAGACCACTGAAGCTTTCTTT	CARAETTEAFF
TRBV27	15	NA	TRBD1	TRBJ1-2	TGTGCCAGCTCGCCCCGGGACAGGGGAACGTATGGCTACACCTTC	CASSPRDRGTYGYTF
TRBV25-1	13	once	NA	TRBJ2-5	TGTGCCAGCAGTGAGGGGGGGGCAGAGACCCAGTACTTC	CASSEGGAETQYF
TRBV2	13	NA	NA	TRBJ1-4	TGTGCCAGCAACTCCGGAACGAGTGAAAAACTGTTTTTT	CASNSGTSEKLFF
TRBV2	14	NA	NA	TRBJ1-3	TGTGCCAGCAGCCTCGGGACCCTTGGAAACACCATATATTTT	CASSLGTLGNTIYF
TRBV5-1	14	once	TRBD1	TRBJ1-5	TGCGCCAGCAGGGGACAGGGGGGCAATCAGCCCCAGCATTTT	CASRGQGGNQPQHF
TRBV6-1	15	NA	NA	TRBJ1-2	TGTGCCACACAACCAGCGACAGCTCCCTCCTATGGCTACACCTTC	CATQPATAPSYGYTF
TRBV9	15	NA	NA	TRBJ1-2	TGTGCCAGCAGGGGACTTGGGGAGGGAGACTATGGCTACACCTTC	CASRGLGEGDYGYTF
TRBV2	15	NA	NA	TRBJ1-1	TGTGCCAGCAGTTCAGGACAGTTCAGGGCCACTGAAGCTTTCTTT	CASSSGQFRATEAFF
TRBV7-3	14	once	NA	TRBJ2-6	TGTGCCACCCATACAGGGACTGGGGCCAACGTCCTGACTTTC	CATHTGTGANVLTF
TRBV18	13	once	NA	TRBJ1-1	TGTGCCAGCTCACCCGACACTTACACTGAAGCTTTCTTT	CASSPDTYTEAFF
TRBV6-5	13	NA	TRBD1	TRBJ1-3	TGTGCCACCGGGGGGACAGATGGAAACACCATATATTTT	CATGGTDGNTIYF
TRBV7-9	15	NA	NA	TRBJ2-1	TGTGCCAGCAGCTCCGGGCTTAGTGGGATCAATGAGCAGTTCTTC	CASSSGLSGINEQFF
TRBV9	16	few	TRBD2	TRBJ2-2	TGTGCCAGCAGCGTAGACGCGGGGGGCAACACCGGGGAGCTGTTTTTT	CASSVDAGGNTGELFF
TRBV4-1	15	NA	NA	TRBJ2-3	TGCGCCAGCAGCCAAGAAGGGGCCGGGCCAGATACGCAGTATTTT	CASSQEGAGPDTQYF
TRBV5-1	15	NA	NA	TRBJ1-1	TGCGCCAGCAGCTTCACTACAGGGCTGAACACTGAAGCTTTCTTT	CASSFTTGLNTEAFF
TRBV5-1	16	NA	NA	TRBJ1-2	TGCGCCAGCAGCTTGGGGCGCCAGGGGCTAAACTATGGCTACACCTTC	CASSLGRQGLNYGYTF
TRBV19	14	once	NA	TRBJ1-2	TGTGCCAGTGCCCCGCCCGACCTTAACTATGGCTACACCTTC	CASAPPDLNYGYTF
TRBV14	15	NA	NA	TRBJ1-1	TGTGCCAGCAGGGGGAGGGTCGGTTGGAACACTGAAGCTTTCTTT	CASRGRVGWNTEAFF
TRBV9	13	NA	NA	TRBJ1-2	TGTGCCAGCAGCGTAAGACAAGGGGGTGGCTACACCTTC	CASSVRQGGGYTF
TRBV20-1	11	NA	NA	TRBJ1-1	TGCAGTGCTAGAGCGGGTACTGAAGCTTTCTTT	CSARAGTEAFF
TRBV21-1	16	NA	NA	TRBJ1-3	TGTGCCAGCAGCAAAAGACAGAAGAGCTCTGGAAACACCATATATTTT	CASSKRQKSSGNTIYF
TRBV10-1	14	NA	NA	TRBJ1-6	TGCGCCACCAAGGTGTGGGAAGCCAATTCACCCCTCCACTTT	CATKVWEANSPLHF